One sample yielded the 21 T cell receptor beta chains listed below, sequenced in a study of monozygotic twins with inflammatory bowel disease. Each CDR3 protein gets one entry in TCRdb, which reprocessed the 5' RACE reads and gives no DNA. The clone table shows more than 350,000 distinct CDR3 sequences, with the ten largest holding about 2.4%. The sequenced material came from blood. The receptor set was obtained from a human donor with ulcerative colitis or Crohn's disease, or a healthy co-twin of an affected twin (not recorded which).

This sequence joins TRBV7-8 and TRBJ2-1; there is no DNA to check the TCRdb D call of TRBD2. The CDR3 extends over 14 amino acids. Germline V gives CDR1 SGHVS, CDR2 FQNEAQ. This CDR3 reads CASRRAGGHNEQFF. Full variable domain (remainder filled in from reference TRBV7-8 and TRBJ2-1): GAGVSQSPRYKVAKRGQDVALRCDPISGHVSLFWYQQALGQGPEFLTYFQNEAQLDKSGLPSDRFFAERPEGSVSTLKIQRTQQEDSAVYLCASRRAGGHNEQFFGPGTRLTVL.

The J gene is TRBJ1-4, the V gene TRBV6-5; TCRdb's D gene call, TRBD1, goes unchecked for lack of DNA. The germline V gene has CDR1 MNHEY and CDR2 SVGAGI. The CDR3 is 13 amino acids. CDR3 protein: CASRRTANEKLFF.

The chain recombines TRBV20-1 with TRBJ2-5; the TRBD2 assignment by TCRdb is unverifiable without DNA. The CDR3 contains 16 residues. The germline CDR1 and CDR2 sequences are DFQATT and SNEGSKA (reference sequence). The CDR3 sequence is CSARGTSGLGGETQYF.

The V gene is TRBV9, the J gene TRBJ2-1; TCRdb designates TRBD1, a call that cannot be tested without DNA. Germline V gives CDR1 SGDLS, CDR2 YYNGEE. The CDR3 extends over 15 amino acids. The CDR3 reads CASSRTGNTYNEQFF.

CDR3 sequence: CASSQDPGLSNQPQHF. This chain uses TRBV4-1 with TRBJ1-5. Looked up from germline, CDR1 is MGHRA and CDR2 is YSYEKL. The CDR3 extends over 16 amino acids.

This chain connects TRBV19 to TRBJ2-3; TCRdb indicates TRBD2, and absent DNA this call remains unverified. The germline gives CDR1 LNHDA, CDR2 SQIVND (reference sequence). This CDR3 contains 12 residues. The chain's CDR3 is CASTSGPNTQYF.

This chain connects TRBV4-1 to TRBJ2-1; checking the TCRdb D call of TRBD2 is not possible without DNA. From germline, CDR1 is MGHRA and CDR2 YSYEKL. CDR3 length: 18 amino acids. CDR3 region: CASSQEGLAGGPIYEQFF.

This chain joins TRBV6-1 and TRBJ1-3; the TRBD1 assignment by TCRdb is unverifiable without DNA. The CDR3 has 15 amino acids. The germline CDR1 and CDR2 sequences are MNHNS and SASEGT. CDR3 loop: CASSRQDRSGNTIYF.

The chain couples TRBV29-1 to TRBJ1-4; TCRdb's D gene call, TRBD1, goes unchecked for lack of DNA. The CDR3 spans 14 residues. The germline CDR1 and CDR2 sequences are SQVTM and ANQGSEA. CDR3 sequence reads: CSVSGQSTNEKLFF.

The CDR3 protein is CSVGEGRQQGDTQYF. V gene TRBV29-1 combines with J gene TRBJ2-3; TCRdb designates TRBD1, a call that cannot be tested without DNA. The CDR3 spans 15 residues. Germline values: CDR1 SQVTM, CDR2 ANQGSEA.

V gene TRBV6-2 or TRBV6-3 combines with J gene TRBJ1-5. The CDR3 is 17 residues long. Germline CDR1 MNHEY, CDR2 SVGEGT. This CDR3 is CASSSIDGPYSNQPQHF.

V usage is TRBV6-5 and J usage is TRBJ1-2. The CDR3 spans 13 residues. The germline gives CDR1 MNHEY, CDR2 SVGAGI. The CDR3 loop reads CASSYRGGYGYTF.

The chain combines TRBV7-9 with TRBJ1-1. The CDR3 is made up of 11 amino acids. Germline V CDR1 and CDR2: SEHNR, FQNEAQ (reference sequence). CDR3 residues: CASSLSSGAFF.

The chain has TRBV19 and TRBJ1-5; there is no DNA to check the TCRdb D call of TRBD1. The germline V gene encodes CDR1 LNHDA and CDR2 SQIVND (reference sequence). This CDR3 is built from 13 residues. This CDR3 is CASGGQSVDGRHF.

The CDR3 sequence is CASSSQGPESNQPQHF. This chain connects TRBV6-5 to TRBJ1-5. CDR1 and CDR2 (germline): MNHEY, SVGAGI. The length of the CDR3 is 16 residues.

The CDR3 loop is CASKGGLSTDTQYF. This sequence joins TRBV19 and TRBJ2-3; TCRdb indicates TRBD2, and absent DNA this call remains unverified. Germline values: CDR1 LNHDA, CDR2 SQIVND (reference sequence). This CDR3 is built from 14 residues.

The CDR3 protein is CASRRASGRSVDEQFF. The rearrangement uses TRBV3-1 and TRBJ2-1; checking the TCRdb D call of TRBD2 is not possible without DNA. The CDR3 covers 16 residues. Per germline, CDR1 LGHDT and CDR2 YNNKEL (reference sequence).

The gene calls are TRBV12-3 or TRBV12-4 and TRBJ2-7. This CDR3 contains 13 residues. CDR3: CASSGDPTYEQYF.

This rearrangement joins TRBV7-2 to TRBJ2-1; the D call from TCRdb, TRBD1, cannot be confirmed without DNA. The CDR3 totals 14 residues. Germline V lookup: CDR1 SGHTA, CDR2 FQGNSA. CDR3 sequence reads: CASSPGQGFYEQFF.

The chain has TRBV4-1 and TRBJ1-6. This CDR3 region has 15 residues. Germline CDR1 is MGHRA and CDR2 is YSYEKL. CDR3 loop: CASSQARRIDSPLHF.

V and J are TRBV12-3 or TRBV12-4 and TRBJ2-3; the D gene TCRdb calls, TRBD1, cannot be checked with no DNA. The CDR3 totals 14 residues. The CDR3 here is CASSLAGGRDTQYF.